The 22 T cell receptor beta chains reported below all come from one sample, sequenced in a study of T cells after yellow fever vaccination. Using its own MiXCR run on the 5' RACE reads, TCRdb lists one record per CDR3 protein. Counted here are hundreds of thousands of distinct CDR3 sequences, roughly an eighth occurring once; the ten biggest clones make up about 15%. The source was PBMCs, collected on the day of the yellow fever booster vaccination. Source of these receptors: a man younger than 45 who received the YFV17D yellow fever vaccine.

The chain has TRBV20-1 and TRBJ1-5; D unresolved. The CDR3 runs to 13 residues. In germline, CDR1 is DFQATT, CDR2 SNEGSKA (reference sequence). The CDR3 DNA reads TGCGGCTGCGTCGGTGTGGTCGGTCAGCCCCAGCATTTT. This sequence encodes CGCVGVVGQPQHF.

CDR3 amino acids: CASSIHGGGASYEQYF. The CDR3 DNA follows: TGTGCCAGCAGCATCCACGGCGGCGGAGCTTCCTACGAGCAGTACTTC. The chain is built from TRBV7-2 and TRBJ2-7; no clear D gene. V lost 5 bases and J lost 1, with 18 bases in between. The germline V gene has CDR1 SGHTA and CDR2 FQGNSA. The CDR3 runs 16 residues.

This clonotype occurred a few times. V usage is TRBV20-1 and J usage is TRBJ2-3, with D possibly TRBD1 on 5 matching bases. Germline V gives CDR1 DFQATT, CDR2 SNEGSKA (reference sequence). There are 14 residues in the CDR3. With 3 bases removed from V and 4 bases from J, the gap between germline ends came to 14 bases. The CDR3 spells CSARRQGYPDTQYF. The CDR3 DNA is TGCAGTGCTAGGCGGCAGGGCTATCCAGATACGCAGTATTTT.

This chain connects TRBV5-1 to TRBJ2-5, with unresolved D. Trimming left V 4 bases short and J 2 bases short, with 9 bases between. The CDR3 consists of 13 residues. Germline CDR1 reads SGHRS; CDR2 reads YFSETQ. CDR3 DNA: TGCGCCAGCAGCAATCTGGTGCAAGAGACCCAGTACTTC. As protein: CASSNLVQETQYF.

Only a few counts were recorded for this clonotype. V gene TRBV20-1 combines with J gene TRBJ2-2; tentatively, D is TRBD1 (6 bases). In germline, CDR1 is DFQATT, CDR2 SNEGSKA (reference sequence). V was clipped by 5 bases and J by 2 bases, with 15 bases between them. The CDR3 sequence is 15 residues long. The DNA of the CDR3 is TGCAGTGCTGGCCCCCTGGGGGCTAACACCGGGGAGCTGTTTTTT. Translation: CSAGPLGANTGELFF.

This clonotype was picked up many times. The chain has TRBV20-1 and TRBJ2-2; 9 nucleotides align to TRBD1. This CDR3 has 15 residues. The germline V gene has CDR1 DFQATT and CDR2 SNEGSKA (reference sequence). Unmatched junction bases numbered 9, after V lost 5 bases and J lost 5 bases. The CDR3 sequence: CSAYTGTGKTGELFF. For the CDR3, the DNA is TGCAGTGCTTATACCGGGACAGGGAAAACCGGGGAGCTGTTTTTT.

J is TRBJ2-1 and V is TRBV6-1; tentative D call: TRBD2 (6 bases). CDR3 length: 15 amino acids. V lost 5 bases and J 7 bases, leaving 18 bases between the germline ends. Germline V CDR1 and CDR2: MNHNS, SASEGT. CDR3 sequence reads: CASSPPGLPWNEQFF. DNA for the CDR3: TGTGCCAGCAGTCCCCCGGGACTCCCTTGGAATGAGCAGTTCTTC.

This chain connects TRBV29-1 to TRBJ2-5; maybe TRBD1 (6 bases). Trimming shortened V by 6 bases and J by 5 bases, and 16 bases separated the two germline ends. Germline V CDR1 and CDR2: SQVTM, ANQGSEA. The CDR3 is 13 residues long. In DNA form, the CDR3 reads TGCAGCGTGGGGGACACCCTTTTCGAGACCCAGTACTTC. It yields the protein CSVGDTLFETQYF. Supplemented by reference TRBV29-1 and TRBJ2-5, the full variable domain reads SAVISQKPSRDICQRGTSLTIQCQVDSQVTMMFWYRQQPGQSLTLIATANQGSEATYESGFVIDKFPISRPNLTFSTLTVSNMSPEDSSIYLCSVGDTLFETQYFGPGTRLLVL.

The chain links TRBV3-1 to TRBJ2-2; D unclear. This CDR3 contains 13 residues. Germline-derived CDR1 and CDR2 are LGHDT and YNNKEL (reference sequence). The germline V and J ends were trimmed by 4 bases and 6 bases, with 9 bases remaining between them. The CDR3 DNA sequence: TGTGCCAGCAGCCGTAGTCGGGCCGGGGAGCTGTTTTTT. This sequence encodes CASSRSRAGELFF.

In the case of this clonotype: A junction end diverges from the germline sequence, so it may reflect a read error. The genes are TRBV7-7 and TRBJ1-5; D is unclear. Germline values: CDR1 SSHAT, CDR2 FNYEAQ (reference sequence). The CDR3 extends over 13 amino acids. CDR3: CASSLAEDQPQHF. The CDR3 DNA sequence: TGTGCTAGCAGCTTAGCGGAGGACCAGCCCCAGCATTTT.

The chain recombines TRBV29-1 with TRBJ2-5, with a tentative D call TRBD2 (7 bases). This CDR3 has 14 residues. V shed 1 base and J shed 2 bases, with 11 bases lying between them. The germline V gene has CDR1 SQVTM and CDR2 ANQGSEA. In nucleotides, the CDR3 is TGCAGCGTTGAAGGGGAGGGGGGGCAAGAGACCCAGTACTTC. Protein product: CSVEGEGGQETQYF.

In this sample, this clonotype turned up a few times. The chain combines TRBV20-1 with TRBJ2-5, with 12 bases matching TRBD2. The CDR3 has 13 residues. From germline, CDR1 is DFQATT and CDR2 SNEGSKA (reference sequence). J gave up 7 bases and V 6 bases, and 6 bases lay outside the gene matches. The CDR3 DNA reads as TGCAGTGCCGGACTAGCGGGGTCTTGGACCCAGTACTTC. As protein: CSAGLAGSWTQYF.

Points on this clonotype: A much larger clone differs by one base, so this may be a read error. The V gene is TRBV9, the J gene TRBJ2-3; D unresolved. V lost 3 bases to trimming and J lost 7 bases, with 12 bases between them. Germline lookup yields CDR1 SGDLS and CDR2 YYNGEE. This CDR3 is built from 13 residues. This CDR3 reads CASSAPTVHTQYF. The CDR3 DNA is TGTGCCAGCAGCGCTCCGACCGTGCATACGCAGTATTTT.

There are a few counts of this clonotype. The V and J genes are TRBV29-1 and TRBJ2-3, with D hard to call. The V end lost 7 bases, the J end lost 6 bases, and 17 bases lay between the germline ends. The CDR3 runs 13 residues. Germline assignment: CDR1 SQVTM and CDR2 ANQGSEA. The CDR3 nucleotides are TGCAGCGCTGTAGCCCCGTCCCTGGATACGCAGTATTTT. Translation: CSAVAPSLDTQYF.

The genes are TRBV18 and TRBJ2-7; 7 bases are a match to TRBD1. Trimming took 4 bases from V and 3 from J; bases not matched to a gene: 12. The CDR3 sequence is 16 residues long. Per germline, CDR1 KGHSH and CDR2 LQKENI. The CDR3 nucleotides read TGTGCCAGCTCACTCTCTCCGGCGACAGGGCGCTACGAGCAGTACTTC. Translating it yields CASSLSPATGRYEQYF.

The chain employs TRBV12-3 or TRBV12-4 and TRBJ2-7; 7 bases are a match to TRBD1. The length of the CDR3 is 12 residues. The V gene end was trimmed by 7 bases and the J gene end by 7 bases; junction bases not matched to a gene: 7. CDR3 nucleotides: TGTGCCAGCATGGAACAGGGGCGTGAGCAGTACTTC. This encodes CASMEQGREQYF.

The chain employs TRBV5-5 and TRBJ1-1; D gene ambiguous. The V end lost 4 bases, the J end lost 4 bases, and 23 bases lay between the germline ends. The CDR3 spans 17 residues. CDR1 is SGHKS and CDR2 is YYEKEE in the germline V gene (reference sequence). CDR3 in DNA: TGTGCCAGCAGCCCCCCGTCCCACTGGGCCTACTCCACTGAAGCTTTCTTT. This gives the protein CASSPPSHWAYSTEAFF.

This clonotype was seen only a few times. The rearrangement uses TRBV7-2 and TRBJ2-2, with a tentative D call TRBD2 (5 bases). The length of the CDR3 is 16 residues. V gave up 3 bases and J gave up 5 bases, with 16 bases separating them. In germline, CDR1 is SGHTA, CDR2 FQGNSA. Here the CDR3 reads CASSFPPGYGTGELFF. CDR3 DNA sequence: TGTGCCAGCAGCTTTCCTCCGGGGTATGGGACCGGGGAGCTGTTTTTT.

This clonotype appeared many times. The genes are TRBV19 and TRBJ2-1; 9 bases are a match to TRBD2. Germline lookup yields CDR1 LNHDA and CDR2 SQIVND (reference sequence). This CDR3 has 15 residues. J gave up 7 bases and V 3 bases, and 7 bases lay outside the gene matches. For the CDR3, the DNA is TGTGCCAGTAGTATTTATCTAGCGGGAAAGAATGAGCAGTTCTTC. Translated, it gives CASSIYLAGKNEQFF.

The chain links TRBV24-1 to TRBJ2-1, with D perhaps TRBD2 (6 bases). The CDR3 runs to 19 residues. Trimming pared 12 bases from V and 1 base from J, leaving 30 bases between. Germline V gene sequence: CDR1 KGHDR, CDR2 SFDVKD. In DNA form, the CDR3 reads TGTGCCCCCCCGGATGGGGGGAGAGTTTTTACTGGGTCCTACAATGAGCAGTTCTTC. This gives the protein CAPPDGGRVFTGSYNEQFF.

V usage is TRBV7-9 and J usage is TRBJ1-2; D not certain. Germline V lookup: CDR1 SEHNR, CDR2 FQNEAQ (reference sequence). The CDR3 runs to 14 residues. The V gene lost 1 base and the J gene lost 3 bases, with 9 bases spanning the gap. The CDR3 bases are TGTGCCAGCAGCTTAGTTACAGCCCACTATGGCTACACCTTC. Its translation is CASSLVTAHYGYTF.

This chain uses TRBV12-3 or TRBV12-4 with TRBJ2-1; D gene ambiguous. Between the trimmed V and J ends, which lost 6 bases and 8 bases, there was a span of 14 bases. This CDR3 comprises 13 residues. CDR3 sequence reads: CASSPSPIYEQFF. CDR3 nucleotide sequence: TGTGCCAGCAGCCCTTCCCCCATTTATGAGCAGTTCTTC.